This is a list of T cell receptor beta chains from one sample in a study of CD8 T cells in ankylosing spondylitis. TCRdb independently ran MiXCR on the 5' RACE reads; one entry per CDR3 protein. This table has approximately 500,000 distinct CDR3 sequences, roughly 13% appearing once. Sequenced input: blood, either unsorted or a sorted T cell fraction (not recorded which). These TCRs come from a male donor with ankylosing spondylitis. CDR3s leave out the opening cysteine and the closing phenylalanine or tryptophan. A D gene is named only where the DNA matches it firmly.

j_call,d_call,v_call,cdr3_aa
TRBJ1-1,TRBD1,TRBV7-9,ASSSRGTANTEAF
TRBJ2-1,TRBD1,TRBV5-1,ASSLRGQGAYNEQF
TRBJ2-5,-,TRBV20-1,SARTTRGRETQY
TRBJ1-2,TRBD1,TRBV6-1,ASAPGTGGTYT
TRBJ1-4,-,TRBV30,AWTPGSGPEKLF
TRBJ2-7,-,TRBV11-2,ASSLFSGASNEQY
TRBJ2-3,TRBD2,TRBV20-1,SARGTSGSTDTQY
TRBJ1-5,-,TRBV5-6,ASSSGLAGDQPQH
TRBJ2-1,-,TRBV20-1,SARGGGLSYNEQF
TRBJ1-2,TRBD1,TRBV12-3/TRBV12-4,ASSPAGTANYGYT
TRBJ2-4,-,TRBV12-3/TRBV12-4,ASSPPPQRAKNIQY
TRBJ2-4,-,TRBV5-1,ASSLMDGVNIQY
TRBJ1-2,TRBD1,TRBV3-1,ASSRQGSVPLYGYT
TRBJ2-1,-,TRBV5-1,ASSLIAPGRGNEQF
TRBJ1-4,TRBD1,TRBV24-1,ATSDPRRGQGNEKLF
TRBJ2-5,TRBD1,TRBV5-1,ASSKTGGQETQY